The next 32 T cell receptor beta chains were all read from a single sample in a study of cytomegalovirus exposure and HLA in healthy donors (dated by TCRdb to about 2017). Library preparation was by the immunoSEQ multiplex PCR assay. A mixture of 60 forward primers for TCR Vbeta segments and 13 reverse primers for TCR Jbeta segments was used in the multiplex PCR. What TCRdb holds here is the immuneACCESS table cut down to in-frame rearrangements. Part of the clones is not present; checked against another copy, under half of the missing clones reflect an unresolved V gene, and the others are unexplained. Recorded for this sample are over 100,000 clones; 74% of them occurred a single time. The top ten constitute more than 2% of the sample. The sample taken for sequencing was PBMCs. Receptors were obtained from a human donor in good health.

The chain joins TRBV30 to TRBJ2-7; D might be TRBD1 (7 bases). This CDR3 is built from 15 residues. The V end lost 2 bases, the J end lost 1 base, and 15 bases lay between the germline ends. Germline loops: CDR1 GTSNPN, CDR2 SVGIG (reference sequence). The CDR3 region has the DNA TGTGCCTGGAGTCTTGGGGGGACAGTTTCCTACGAGCAGTACTTC. Amino acids: CAWSLGGTVSYEQYF.

The chain couples TRBV19 to TRBJ2-1; 9 nucleotides match TRBD2. Germline V gene data show CDR1 as LNHDA and CDR2 as SQIVND (reference sequence). The V and J ends lost 2 bases and 1 base, in that order; junction bases with no gene match: 3. The CDR3 totals 16 residues. This CDR3 reads CASSILAGPSYNEQFF. In DNA, the CDR3 is TGTGCCAGTAGTATACTAGCGGGGCCTTCCTACAATGAGCAGTTCTTC.

The chain combines TRBV6-6 with TRBJ2-5, with unresolved D. The DNA matches TRBJ2-7 better at its end, which makes the J call doubtful. This CDR3 comprises 13 residues. Germline V gives CDR1 MNHNY, CDR2 SVGAGI (reference sequence). The CDR3 DNA is TGTGCCAGCAGTTACCCAGGCCGCCCCGAGCAGTACTTC. This sequence encodes CASSYPGRPEQYF.

Only a few counts were recorded for this clone. This chain uses TRBV5-1 with TRBJ1-4, with a tentative D call TRBD1 (5 bases). In germline, CDR1 is SGHRS, CDR2 YFSETQ. This CDR3 spans 13 amino acids. Trimming took off 7 bases at V and 3 bases at J, with 10 bases between the two ends. The CDR3 sequence: CASGEQANEKLFF. The CDR3 region has the DNA TGCGCCAGCGGGGAACAGGCTAATGAAAAACTGTTTTTT.

The V and J genes are TRBV7-9 and TRBJ2-3; the D gene is possibly TRBD1 (5 bases). The V end was cut by 2 bases, the J end by 0 bases, with 9 bases between. CDR1 SEHNR and CDR2 FQNEAQ come from the germline V gene (reference sequence). The CDR3 runs 15 residues. The chain's CDR3 is CASSLKGPSTDTQYF. CDR3 in DNA: TGTGCCAGCAGCTTAAAGGGGCCTAGCACAGATACGCAGTATTTT.

With regard to this clone: Other DNA sequences from this sample encode an identical CDR3 as well. The chain carries TRBV27 and TRBJ2-2; 9 bases fit TRBD1. J lost 5 bases, V lost 5 bases, and 6 bases had no gene match. Looked up from germline, CDR1 is MNHEY and CDR2 is SMNVEV (reference sequence). There are 15 residues in the CDR3. Here the CDR3 reads CASSLQGAGTGELFF. CDR3 nucleotide sequence: TGTGCCAGCAGTCTACAGGGGGCGGGGACCGGGGAGCTGTTTTTT.

CDR3 nucleotides: TGTGCCAGCAGTTTAGTAATGAGGAGGGAGTCAGATACGCAGTATTTT. This sequence encodes CASSLVMRRESDTQYF. This chain links TRBV27 with TRBJ2-3, with a possible D match to TRBD2 (6 bases). Germline-derived CDR1 and CDR2 are MNHEY and SMNVEV (reference sequence). The ends were cut back, 2 bases at V and 4 bases at J, with 16 bases in the middle. This CDR3 has 16 amino acids.

This chain uses TRBV6-5 with TRBJ2-7, with TRBD2 as a possible D gene (5 bases). Trimming stripped 7 bases from V and 3 bases from J, with 16 bases between. The length of the CDR3 is 14 residues. The V gene's germline CDR1 is MNHEY and CDR2 SVGAGI. In DNA form, the CDR3 reads TGTGCCAGCACCAAAGGACTTAATGGCTACGAGCAGTACTTC. Amino acid sequence: CASTKGLNGYEQYF.

This clone was observed a few times. The rearrangement uses TRBV2 and TRBJ1-2; TRBD1 is a possible D gene (6 bases). The CDR3 runs to 14 residues. Germline CDR1 and CDR2: SNHLY and FYNNEI. The V end was cut by 1 base, the J end by 7 bases, with 13 bases between. The CDR3 loop reads CASSEDLGAGGYTF. The CDR3 DNA follows: TGTGCCAGCAGTGAAGATCTGGGGGCGGGTGGCTACACCTTC.

The V and J genes are TRBV5-1 and TRBJ1-2; no clear D gene. The CDR3 has 13 residues. Germline CDR1 SGHRS, CDR2 YFSETQ. Trimming removed 4 bases at V and 2 bases at J, with 9 bases between. Here the CDR3 DNA reads TGCGCCAGCAGCCCTGGAGGGAACTATGGCTACACCTTC. Its protein product is CASSPGGNYGYTF.

This rearrangement joins TRBV4-1 to TRBJ1-4; D is undetermined. Germline CDR1 and CDR2: MGHRA and YSYEKL. This CDR3 comprises 14 residues. Trimming took off 0 bases at V and 3 bases at J, with 5 bases between the two ends. CDR3 sequence (DNA): TGCGCCAGCAGCCAAGACAATTCTAATGAAAAACTGTTTTTT. Translation: CASSQDNSNEKLFF.

This clone was seen only a few times. V usage is TRBV6-5 and J usage is TRBJ1-3; D is uncertain. In germline, CDR1 is MNHEY, CDR2 SVGAGI. The CDR3 sequence is 12 residues long. V was cut by 10 bases and J by 0 bases, with 7 bases left in between. The DNA for the CDR3 is TGTGCCACGACTAACTCTGGAAACACCATATATTTT. Amino acid sequence: CATTNSGNTIYF.

The CDR3 sequence is CASSERWTGTNEQFF. In DNA, the CDR3 is TGTGCCAGCAGTGAACGGTGGACAGGGACTAATGAGCAGTTCTTC. V and J are TRBV6-4 and TRBJ2-1; TRBD1 aligns across 8 bases. Germline lookup yields CDR1 MRHNA and CDR2 SNTAGT. J gave up 7 bases and V 3 bases, and 8 bases lay outside the gene matches. The CDR3 contains 15 residues.

This clone has just one count. CDR3 residues: CASSLNGDGQPQHF. The CDR3 nucleotides are TGTGCCAGCAGCTTAAACGGGGATGGTCAGCCCCAGCATTTT. This chain uses TRBV7-2 with TRBJ1-5; D gene ambiguous. Per germline, CDR1 SGHTA and CDR2 FQGNSA. CDR3 size: 14 residues. V lost 2 bases and J 6 bases, leaving 11 bases between the germline ends.

The chain couples TRBV19 to TRBJ2-5, with unresolved D. V lost 6 bases to trimming and J lost 5 bases, with 19 bases between them. CDR3 length: 15 residues. CDR1 LNHDA and CDR2 SQIVND come from the germline V gene (reference sequence). CDR3 nucleotides: TGTGCCAGTAGCCTCGTCAGTACGGCCAGGGAGACCCAGTACTTC. Encoded protein: CASSLVSTARETQYF.

The CDR3 loop is CASRGQGSYTIYF. The CDR3 region has the DNA TGTGCCAGCAGGGGACAGGGTAGCTACACCATATATTTT. The chain links TRBV27 to TRBJ1-3; the match to TRBD1 covers 9 bases. The CDR3 is 13 residues long. Unmatched junction bases numbered 5, after V lost 6 bases and J lost 8 bases. Germline V lookup: CDR1 MNHEY, CDR2 SMNVEV (reference sequence).

This clone was observed a few times. The chain joins TRBV27 to TRBJ2-1; D possibly corresponds to TRBD1 (6 bases). The CDR3 covers 15 residues. Trimming removed 10 bases from V and 3 bases from J, with 19 bases in between. Germline assignment: CDR1 MNHEY and CDR2 SMNVEV (reference sequence). The CDR3 reads CATRQEPLLYNEQFF. CDR3 sequence (DNA): TGTGCCACCAGACAGGAGCCCCTACTCTACAATGAGCAGTTCTTC.

This rearrangement joins TRBV30 to TRBJ1-1; 8 bases agree with TRBD1. The J segment lost 2 bases and the V segment lost 2 bases, leaving 10 bases of the junction unmatched. The length of the CDR3 is 16 residues. CDR1 is GTSNPN and CDR2 is SVGIG in the germline V gene (reference sequence). The CDR3 DNA reads as TGTGCCTGGAGTACGGACAGGGTGAGGGGAAACACTGAAGCTTTCTTT. Translating gives CAWSTDRVRGNTEAFF.

The V and J genes are TRBV5-1 and TRBJ2-1; 9 bases fit TRBD1. J was trimmed by 5 bases and V by 6 bases; bases with no gene match: 6. This CDR3 comprises 14 residues. CDR1 SGHRS and CDR2 YFSETQ come from the germline V gene. The chain's CDR3 is CASTPGDRDNEQFF. CDR3 DNA: TGCGCCAGCACCCCGGGGGACAGGGACAATGAGCAGTTCTTC.

The V gene is TRBV5-1, the J gene TRBJ2-1; no firm D call. V lost 0 bases, J lost 0 bases, and 7 bases lay in between. The CDR3 totals 15 residues. Germline CDR1 SGHRS, CDR2 YFSETQ. This chain's CDR3 is CASSLAFSSYNEQFF. The CDR3 region has the DNA TGCGCCAGCAGCTTGGCCTTTAGCTCCTACAATGAGCAGTTCTTC.

J is TRBJ1-1 and V is TRBV6-5; the D is unclear. The CDR3 is made up of 11 amino acids. Germline values: CDR1 MNHEY, CDR2 SVGAGI. Trimming removed 10 bases at V and 6 bases at J, with 12 bases between. The CDR3 loop is CAIGRVPEAFF. DNA of the CDR3: TGTGCCATTGGTCGGGTACCTGAAGCTTTCTTT.

The CDR3 sequence is CASSPTLAGVDTQYF. The CDR3 DNA reads as TGTGCCAGCAGTCCCACACTAGCGGGAGTTGATACGCAGTATTTT. V is TRBV6-4 and J is TRBJ2-3, with 11 bases identical to TRBD2. The CDR3 totals 15 residues. Trimming cost V 5 bases and J 6 bases; bases outside gene matches: 7. Germline V gene lookup returns CDR1 MRHNA and CDR2 SNTAGT.

The chain's CDR3 is CASSLGNAQIYEQYF. In DNA, the CDR3 is TGTGCCAGCAGCTTAGGGAACGCACAGATCTACGAGCAGTACTTC. V and J are TRBV7-9 and TRBJ2-7; D unclear. The germline V gene has CDR1 SEHNR and CDR2 FQNEAQ (reference sequence). This CDR3 has 15 residues. V lost 1 base, J lost 3 bases, and 13 bases lay in between.

A single count supports this clone. The chain is built from TRBV28 and TRBJ2-5; 8 nucleotides line up with TRBD2. V gave up 1 base and J gave up 2 bases; unmatched junction bases: 6. Germline CDR1 MDHEN, CDR2 SYDVKM. The CDR3 length is 16 residues. Here the CDR3 reads CASSLSGLEAQETQYF. For the CDR3, the DNA is TGTGCCAGCAGTTTATCGGGACTAGAGGCGCAAGAGACCCAGTACTTC.

The gene calls are TRBV20-1 and TRBJ2-1, with no clear D. The V gene lost 0 bases and the J gene lost 9 bases, with 3 bases spanning the gap. The CDR3 covers 10 residues. Germline lookup yields CDR1 DFQATT and CDR2 SNEGSKA (reference sequence). In DNA, the CDR3 is TGCAGTGCTAGAGATCTTGAGCAGTTCTTC. Encoded protein: CSARDLEQFF.

Here the CDR3 DNA reads TGCAGCGTCCCGGACAGGGACCAAGAGACCCAGTACTTC. Translation: CSVPDRDQETQYF. The chain carries TRBV29-1 and TRBJ2-5; 8 bases match TRBD1. Germline V gene lookup returns CDR1 SQVTM and CDR2 ANQGSEA. The CDR3 has 13 amino acids. Germline trimming cut 6 bases from V and 0 bases from J; bases unmatched to any gene: 3.

The chain employs TRBV5-6 and TRBJ2-1, with D hard to call. The CDR3 runs 12 residues. Trimming pared 1 base from V and 8 bases from J, leaving 7 bases between. CDR1 SGHDT and CDR2 YYEEEE come from the germline V gene. Here the CDR3 DNA reads TGTGCCAGCAGCTTGCGTGGGCATGAGCAGTTCTTC. The encoded protein is CASSLRGHEQFF. Using reference TRBV5-6 and TRBJ2-1 for the parts outside the CDR3, the full variable domain is DAGVTQSPTHLIKTRGQQVTLRCSPKSGHDTVSWYQQALGQGPQFIFQYYEEEERQRGNFPDRFSGHQFPNYSSELNVNALLLGDSALYLCASSLRGHEQFFGPGTRLTVL.

V and J are TRBV29-1 and TRBJ2-7; 8 nucleotides match TRBD2. The CDR3 sequence is 17 residues long. Germline trimming cut 0 bases from V and 0 bases from J; bases unmatched to any gene: 10. Germline lookup yields CDR1 SQVTM and CDR2 ANQGSEA. Written as DNA, the CDR3 is TGCAGCGTTGAAGATCCCGGGTCGAGCGGGAGCTCCTACGAGCAGTACTTC. Its protein is CSVEDPGSSGSSYEQYF.

The chain couples TRBV7-2 to TRBJ2-1; 7 bases are a match to TRBD1. CDR1 is SGHTA and CDR2 is FQGNSA in the germline V gene. The CDR3 has 14 residues. Trimming removed 1 base from V and 8 bases from J; junction bases left unmatched: 5. The chain's CDR3 is CASSLDNRGHEQFF. DNA for the CDR3: TGTGCCAGCAGCTTAGACAACAGGGGCCATGAGCAGTTCTTC.

The chain recombines TRBV10-3 with TRBJ1-4; weak D call: TRBD1 (5 bases). The CDR3 is made up of 14 amino acids. Germline V gene sequence: CDR1 ENHRY, CDR2 SYGVKD. The V end was cut by 2 bases, the J end by 3 bases, with 7 bases between. The CDR3 region has the DNA TGTGCCATCAGTGAGGGCAGGGCTAATGAAAAACTGTTTTTT. Its protein is CAISEGRANEKLFF.

V and J are TRBV4-2 and TRBJ2-1; D may be TRBD2 (6 bases). Germline V gene lookup returns CDR1 LGHNA and CDR2 YNFKEQ. This CDR3 comprises 13 residues. The V gene lost 0 bases and the J gene lost 7 bases, with 7 bases spanning the gap. The CDR3 nucleotides are TGTGCCAGCAGCCAAGACGGGAGTAATGAGCAGTTCTTC. Its protein product is CASSQDGSNEQFF.

The rearrangement uses TRBV9 and TRBJ1-2, with D tentatively TRBD1 (6 bases). CDR1 and CDR2 from the germline V gene are SGDLS and YYNGEE. The CDR3 totals 16 residues. With 0 bases removed from V and 4 bases from J, the gap between germline ends came to 16 bases. CDR3 region: CASSVAREGGLYGYTF. The CDR3 DNA follows: TGTGCCAGCAGCGTAGCTAGAGAAGGGGGTCTCTATGGCTACACCTTC.